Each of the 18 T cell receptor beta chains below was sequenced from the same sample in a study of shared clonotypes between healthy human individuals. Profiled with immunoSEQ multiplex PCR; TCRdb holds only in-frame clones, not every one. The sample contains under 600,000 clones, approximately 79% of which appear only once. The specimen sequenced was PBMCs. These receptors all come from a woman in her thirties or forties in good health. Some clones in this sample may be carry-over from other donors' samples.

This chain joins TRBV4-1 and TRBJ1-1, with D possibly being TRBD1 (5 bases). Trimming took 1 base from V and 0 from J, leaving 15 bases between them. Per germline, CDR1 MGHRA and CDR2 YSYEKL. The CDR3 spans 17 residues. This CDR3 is CASSQAPRLQVNTEAFF. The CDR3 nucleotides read TGCGCCAGCAGCCAAGCCCCTCGATTACAGGTGAACACTGAAGCTTTCTTT.

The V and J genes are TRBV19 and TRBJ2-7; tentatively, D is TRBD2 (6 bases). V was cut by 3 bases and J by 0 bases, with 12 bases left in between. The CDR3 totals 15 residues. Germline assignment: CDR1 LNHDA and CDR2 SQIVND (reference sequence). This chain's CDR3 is CASSMVSSASYEQYF. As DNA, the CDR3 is TGTGCCAGTAGTATGGTTTCTAGCGCCTCCTACGAGCAGTACTTC.

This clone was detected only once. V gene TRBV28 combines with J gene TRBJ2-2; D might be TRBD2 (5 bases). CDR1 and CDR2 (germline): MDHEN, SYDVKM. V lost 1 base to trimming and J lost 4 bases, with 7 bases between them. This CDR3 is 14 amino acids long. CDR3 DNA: TGTGCCAGCAGTTTATCTGGAGGCACCGGGGAGCTGTTTTTT. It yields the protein CASSLSGGTGELFF.

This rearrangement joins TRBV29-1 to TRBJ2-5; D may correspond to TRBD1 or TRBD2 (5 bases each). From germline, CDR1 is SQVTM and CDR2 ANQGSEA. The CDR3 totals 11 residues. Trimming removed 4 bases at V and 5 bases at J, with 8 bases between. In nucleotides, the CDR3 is TGCAGCGTTGGGGGGTGGGAGACCCAGTACTTC. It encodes CSVGGWETQYF. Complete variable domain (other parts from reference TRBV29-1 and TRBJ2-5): SAVISQKPSRDICQRGTSLTIQCQVDSQVTMMFWYRQQPGQSLTLIATANQGSEATYESGFVIDKFPISRPNLTFSTLTVSNMSPEDSSIYLCSVGGWETQYFGPGTRLLVL.

CDR3 protein: CASIRTYLVPEAFF. The DNA of the CDR3 is TGTGCCAGCATTAGGACGTACTTAGTCCCTGAAGCTTTCTTT. The chain joins TRBV2 to TRBJ1-1; D gene ambiguous. Looked up from germline, CDR1 is SNHLY and CDR2 is FYNNEI. The CDR3 runs 14 residues. Trimming took 7 bases from V and 6 from J, leaving 18 bases between them.

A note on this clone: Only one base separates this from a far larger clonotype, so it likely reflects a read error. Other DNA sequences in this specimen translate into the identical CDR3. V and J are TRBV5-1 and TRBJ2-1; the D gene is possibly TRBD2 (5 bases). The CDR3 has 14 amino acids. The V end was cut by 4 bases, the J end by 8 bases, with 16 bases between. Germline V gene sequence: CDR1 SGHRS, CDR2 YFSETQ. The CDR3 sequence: CASSLAQMRDEQFF. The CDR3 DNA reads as TGCGCCAGCAGCCTGGCCCAGATGCGGGATGAGCAGTTCTTC.

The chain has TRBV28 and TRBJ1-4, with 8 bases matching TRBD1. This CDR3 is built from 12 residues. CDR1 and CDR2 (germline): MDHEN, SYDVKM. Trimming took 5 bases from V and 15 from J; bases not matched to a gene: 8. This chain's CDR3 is CASSPDRAFLFF. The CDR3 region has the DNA TGTGCCAGCAGTCCGGACAGGGCGTTTTTGTTTTTT.

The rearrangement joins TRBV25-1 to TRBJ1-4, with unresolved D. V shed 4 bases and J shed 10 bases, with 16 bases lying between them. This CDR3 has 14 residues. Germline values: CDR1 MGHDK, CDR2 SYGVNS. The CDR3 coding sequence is TGTGCCAGCAGTGCGAACGCTGGGCATGTAAAACTGTTTTTT. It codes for CASSANAGHVKLFF.

CDR3 DNA sequence: TGTGCCAGCAGCTTACTCGGCAGTCCCAGCTACGAGCAGTACTTC. This sequence encodes CASSLLGSPSYEQYF. V is TRBV7-3 and J is TRBJ2-7; D uncertain. The CDR3 totals 15 residues. Germline CDR1 is SGHTA and CDR2 is FQGTGA. V lost 2 bases and J lost 3, with 14 bases in between.

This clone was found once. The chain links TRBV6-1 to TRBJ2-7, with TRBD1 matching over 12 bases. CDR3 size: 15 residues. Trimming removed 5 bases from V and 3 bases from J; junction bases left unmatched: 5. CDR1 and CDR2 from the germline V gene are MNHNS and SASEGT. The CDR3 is CASSLGTGGLYEQYF. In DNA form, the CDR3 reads TGTGCCAGCAGTCTTGGGACAGGGGGCCTCTACGAGCAGTACTTC.

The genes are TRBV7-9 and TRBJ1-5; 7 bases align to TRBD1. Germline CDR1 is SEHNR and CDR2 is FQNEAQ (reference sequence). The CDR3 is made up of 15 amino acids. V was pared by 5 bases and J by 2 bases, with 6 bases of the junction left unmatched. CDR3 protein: CASSHRDSRNQPQHF. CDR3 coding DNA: TGTGCCAGCAGCCACCGGGACAGTCGCAATCAGCCCCAGCATTTT.

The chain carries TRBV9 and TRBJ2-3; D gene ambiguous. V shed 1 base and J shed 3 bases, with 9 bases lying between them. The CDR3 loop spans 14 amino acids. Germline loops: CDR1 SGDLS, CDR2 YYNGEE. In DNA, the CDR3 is TGTGCCAGCAGCGTAAATCCAACAACAGATACGCAGTATTTT. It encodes CASSVNPTTDTQYF.

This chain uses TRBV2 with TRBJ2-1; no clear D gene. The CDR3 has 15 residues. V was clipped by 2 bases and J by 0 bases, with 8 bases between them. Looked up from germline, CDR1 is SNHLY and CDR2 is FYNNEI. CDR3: CASSETRFSYNEQFF. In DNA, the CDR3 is TGTGCCAGCAGTGAAACCAGATTCTCCTACAATGAGCAGTTCTTC.

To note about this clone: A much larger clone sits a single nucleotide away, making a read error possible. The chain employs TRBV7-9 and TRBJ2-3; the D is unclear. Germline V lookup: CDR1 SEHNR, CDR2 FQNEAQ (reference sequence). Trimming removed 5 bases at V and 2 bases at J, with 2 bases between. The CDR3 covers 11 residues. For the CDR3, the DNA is TGTGCCAGCAGCGTCACAGATACGCAGTATTTT. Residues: CASSVTDTQYF.

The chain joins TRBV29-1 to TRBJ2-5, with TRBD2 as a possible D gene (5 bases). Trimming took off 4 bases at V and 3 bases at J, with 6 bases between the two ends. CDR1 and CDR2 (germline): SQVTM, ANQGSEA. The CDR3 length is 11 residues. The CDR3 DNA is TGCAGCGTTGCCGGGGAAGAGACCCAGTACTTC. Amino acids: CSVAGEETQYF.

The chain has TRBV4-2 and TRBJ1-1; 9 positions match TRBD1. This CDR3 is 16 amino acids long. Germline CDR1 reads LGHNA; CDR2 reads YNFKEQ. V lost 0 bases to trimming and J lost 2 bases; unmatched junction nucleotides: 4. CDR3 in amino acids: CASSQEQGAVNTEAFF. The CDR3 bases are TGTGCCAGCAGCCAAGAACAGGGGGCCGTTAACACTGAAGCTTTCTTT.

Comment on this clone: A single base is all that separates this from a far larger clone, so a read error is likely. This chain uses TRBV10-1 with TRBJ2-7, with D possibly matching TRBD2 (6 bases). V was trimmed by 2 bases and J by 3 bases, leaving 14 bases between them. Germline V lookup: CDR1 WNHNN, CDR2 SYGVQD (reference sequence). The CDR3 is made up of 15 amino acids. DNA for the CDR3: TGCGCCAGCAGTGAGATTCGCGGGGAGGTCTACGAGCAGTACTTC. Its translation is CASSEIRGEVYEQYF.

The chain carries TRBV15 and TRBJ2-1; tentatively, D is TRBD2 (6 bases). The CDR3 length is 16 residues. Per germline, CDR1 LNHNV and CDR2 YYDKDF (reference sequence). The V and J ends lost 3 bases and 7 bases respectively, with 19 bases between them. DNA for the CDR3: TGTGCCACCAGCAGGTTCCGGGACTTCTTGGAGAATGAGCAGTTCTTC. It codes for CATSRFRDFLENEQFF.